The rows below give T cell receptor beta chains drawn from one sample of a study of Graves' ophthalmopathy and Graves' hyperthyroidism. TCRdb re-analysed the multiplex PCR reads in MiXCR, keeping a single row per CDR3 protein. The repertoire holds 580,000 or so distinct CDR3 sequences, with about 40% as singletons. Sequenced material: peripheral blood or thyroid tissue (not recorded which). These receptors originate from an adult man with Graves' hyperthyroidism. The CDR3 runs from the conserved cysteine through the conserved F or W. The D gene is left open where the match is weak. Part of the rows lack a size; the others show once, few, many or a class for expanded clones.

v_call: TRBV9
j_call: TRBJ2-7
d_call: .
clone_size: few
cdr3_nt: TGTGCCAGCAGGCCTGTGGACTCCTACGAGCAGTACTTC
cdr3_aa: CASRPVDSYEQYF

v_call: TRBV7-8
j_call: TRBJ2-7
d_call: TRBD1
clone_size: .
cdr3_nt: TGTGCCAGCTCGACAGGGGGCAGCTCCCACGAGCAGTACTTC
cdr3_aa: CASSTGGSSHEQYF

v_call: TRBV12-3/TRBV12-4
j_call: TRBJ2-5
d_call: TRBD2
clone_size: many
cdr3_nt: TGTGCCAGCAGTATCTCCGGGACTAGCAAGACCCAGTACTTC
cdr3_aa: CASSISGTSKTQYF

v_call: TRBV28
j_call: TRBJ2-3
d_call: TRBD2
clone_size: few
cdr3_nt: TGTGCCAGCAGAAAGGGAGGGAGCACAGATACGCAGTATTTT
cdr3_aa: CASRKGGSTDTQYF

v_call: TRBV29-1
j_call: TRBJ1-2
d_call: .
clone_size: .
cdr3_nt: TGCAGTTTGAGCAGGACCTATGGCTACACCTTC
cdr3_aa: CSLSRTYGYTF

v_call: TRBV29-1
j_call: TRBJ2-2
d_call: TRBD1
clone_size: many
cdr3_nt: TGCAGCGTTGAAGATGCAGGGGGCGGAACCGGGGAGCTGTTTTTT
cdr3_aa: CSVEDAGGGTGELFF

v_call: TRBV29-1
j_call: TRBJ2-7
d_call: TRBD2
clone_size: .
cdr3_nt: TGCAGCGTTGAGGTAGCGGGAGAAGGAAATGAGCAGTACTTC
cdr3_aa: CSVEVAGEGNEQYF

v_call: TRBV9
j_call: TRBJ2-2
d_call: .
clone_size: many
cdr3_nt: TGTGCCAGCACCCCAGTCGCGGGCCTAAACACCGGGGAGCTGTTTTTT
cdr3_aa: CASTPVAGLNTGELFF

v_call: TRBV29-1
j_call: TRBJ2-7
d_call: .
clone_size: many
cdr3_nt: TGCAGCGTTGTGAGTGGCGACTCCTACGAGCAGTACTTC
cdr3_aa: CSVVSGDSYEQYF

v_call: TRBV11-2
j_call: TRBJ2-7
d_call: TRBD2
clone_size: few
cdr3_nt: TGTGCCAGCAGCTTAGACCCCCCGGCTAGCGGGGGAGCCTACGAGCAGTACTTC
cdr3_aa: CASSLDPPASGGAYEQYF

v_call: TRBV19
j_call: TRBJ1-1
d_call: TRBD1
clone_size: many
cdr3_nt: TGTGCCAGTAGTTGGGACAGGGAAGGCTTGAACACTGAAGCTTTCTTT
cdr3_aa: CASSWDREGLNTEAFF

v_call: TRBV5-4
j_call: TRBJ1-5
d_call: .
clone_size: once
cdr3_nt: TGTGCCAGCAGCTTGGGACTAGCGGGAGGGCAGCCCCAGCATTTT
cdr3_aa: CASSLGLAGGQPQHF

v_call: TRBV19
j_call: TRBJ1-1
d_call: TRBD1
clone_size: many
cdr3_nt: TGTGCCAGTAGTCCCTTGACAGGGCATTTGGAAGTTGAAGCTTTCTTT
cdr3_aa: CASSPLTGHLEVEAFF

v_call: TRBV2
j_call: TRBJ1-4
d_call: .
clone_size: .
cdr3_nt: TGTGCCAGCCCGTCCGGGACGGCAAATGAAAAACTGTTTTTT
cdr3_aa: CASPSGTANEKLFF

v_call: TRBV19
j_call: TRBJ1-5
d_call: TRBD1
clone_size: .
cdr3_nt: TGTGCCAGTAGTGAGGGGGCCTACGAGCATTTT
cdr3_aa: CASSEGAYEHF

v_call: TRBV7-7
j_call: TRBJ2-7
d_call: .
clone_size: .
cdr3_nt: TGTGCTAGAGATCGGACCTCTAGCGACGAGCAGTACTTC
cdr3_aa: CARDRTSSDEQYF

v_call: TRBV12-3/TRBV12-4
j_call: TRBJ2-2
d_call: TRBD2
clone_size: few
cdr3_nt: TGTGCCAGCACCGTGACTAGCCCCGGGGAGCTGTTTTTT
cdr3_aa: CASTVTSPGELFF

v_call: TRBV3-1
j_call: TRBJ2-7
d_call: .
clone_size: many
cdr3_nt: TGTGCCAGCAGCCAACCAGACACGTACGAGCAGTACTTC
cdr3_aa: CASSQPDTYEQYF

v_call: TRBV29-1
j_call: TRBJ2-2
d_call: .
clone_size: .
cdr3_nt: TGCAGCGTTACCTCCGGGGAGCTGTTTTTT
cdr3_aa: CSVTSGELFF

v_call: TRBV27
j_call: TRBJ2-7
d_call: .
clone_size: few
cdr3_nt: TGTGCCAGCAGTGTCGGGACAGAGCAGTACTTC
cdr3_aa: CASSVGTEQYF

v_call: TRBV9
j_call: TRBJ1-1
d_call: .
clone_size: few
cdr3_nt: TGTGCCAGCAGCGTAGGCATCGGGAACACTGAAGCTTTCTTT
cdr3_aa: CASSVGIGNTEAFF

v_call: TRBV20-1
j_call: TRBJ2-1
d_call: TRBD1
clone_size: .
cdr3_nt: TGCAGTGCTAGAGAGGGACAGGGAGGGAATGAGCAGTTCTTC
cdr3_aa: CSAREGQGGNEQFF

v_call: TRBV6-5
j_call: TRBJ2-5
d_call: .
clone_size: many
cdr3_nt: TGTGCCAGCAAGTCCCGGGGGCTTGAGACCCAGTACTTC
cdr3_aa: CASKSRGLETQYF

v_call: TRBV2
j_call: TRBJ1-2
d_call: TRBD1
clone_size: many
cdr3_nt: TGTGCCAGCAGCGAAGGGGACAGGTTCTTCTATGGCTACACCTTC
cdr3_aa: CASSEGDRFFYGYTF

v_call: TRBV4-2
j_call: TRBJ1-2
d_call: .
clone_size: many
cdr3_nt: TGTGCCAGCAGCCAAGATCACGCGGGTACAGTTAACTATGGCTACACCTTC
cdr3_aa: CASSQDHAGTVNYGYTF

v_call: TRBV29-1
j_call: TRBJ2-5
d_call: .
clone_size: many
cdr3_nt: TGCAGCGTTGAAGCTCCCCGCGAGACCCAGTACTTC
cdr3_aa: CSVEAPRETQYF

v_call: TRBV7-9
j_call: TRBJ2-3
d_call: TRBD2
clone_size: .
cdr3_nt: TGTGCCAGCAGCTGGCCTGAACGGGAGGGTACAGATACGCAGTATTTT
cdr3_aa: CASSWPEREGTDTQYF

v_call: TRBV30
j_call: TRBJ1-1
d_call: .
clone_size: few
cdr3_nt: TGTGCCTGGAGCAAGGGGGAGAGGGTGAACACTGAAGCTTTCTTT
cdr3_aa: CAWSKGERVNTEAFF

v_call: TRBV20-1
j_call: TRBJ2-2
d_call: TRBD1
clone_size: .
cdr3_nt: TGCAGTGCTAGAGGAGGGGGCGAGGGGGAGCTGTTTTTT
cdr3_aa: CSARGGGEGELFF

v_call: TRBV29-1
j_call: TRBJ1-2
d_call: TRBD1
clone_size: .
cdr3_nt: TGCAGCGTCGGGACAGGGGGGTATGGCTACACCTTC
cdr3_aa: CSVGTGGYGYTF

v_call: TRBV15
j_call: TRBJ2-1
d_call: .
clone_size: .
cdr3_nt: TGTGCCACCAGCAGAGATTACCAGAATGAGCAGTTCTTC
cdr3_aa: CATSRDYQNEQFF

v_call: TRBV2
j_call: TRBJ2-1
d_call: .
clone_size: .
cdr3_nt: TGTGCCATGCTCGGACCGAGAACCCTCGATGAGCAGTTCTTC
cdr3_aa: CAMLGPRTLDEQFF

v_call: TRBV2
j_call: TRBJ2-7
d_call: .
clone_size: .
cdr3_nt: TGTGCCAGCAGTGTGTATGGGAACGAGCAGTACTTC
cdr3_aa: CASSVYGNEQYF

v_call: TRBV7-2
j_call: TRBJ1-1
d_call: .
clone_size: .
cdr3_nt: TGTGCCAGCAGTGGGAGCTCCAGTGAAGCTTTCTTT
cdr3_aa: CASSGSSSEAFF

v_call: TRBV12-3/TRBV12-4
j_call: TRBJ1-1
d_call: .
clone_size: many
cdr3_nt: TGTGCCAGCAGCCTTCGCTTCACTGAAGCTTTCTTT
cdr3_aa: CASSLRFTEAFF

v_call: TRBV20-1
j_call: TRBJ2-3
d_call: .
clone_size: .
cdr3_nt: TGCAGTGCTAGAGATCCTAGGGACGGCACAGATACGCAGTATTTT
cdr3_aa: CSARDPRDGTDTQYF

v_call: TRBV20-1
j_call: TRBJ1-4
d_call: .
clone_size: many
cdr3_nt: TGCAGTGCTATTATACGTGAGGGGGAAAAACTGTTTTTT
cdr3_aa: CSAIIREGEKLFF

v_call: TRBV9
j_call: TRBJ2-2
d_call: .
clone_size: .
cdr3_nt: TGTGCCAGCAGCCAAGATTGGACAGTCCTGGGGAACACCGGGGAGCTGTTTTTT
cdr3_aa: CASSQDWTVLGNTGELFF

v_call: TRBV25-1
j_call: TRBJ1-6
d_call: .
clone_size: .
cdr3_nt: TGTGCTAGAGATCTAGTGGCACCTAATTCACCCCTCCACTTT
cdr3_aa: CARDLVAPNSPLHF

v_call: TRBV2
j_call: TRBJ1-5
d_call: .
clone_size: .
cdr3_nt: TGTGCCAGCAGTGAAGCGAGGAGGAATCAGCCCCAGCATTTT
cdr3_aa: CASSEARRNQPQHF

v_call: TRBV5-6
j_call: TRBJ2-2
d_call: .
clone_size: many
cdr3_nt: TGTGCCAGCAGCTTGTTGGAGGGCGGAACCGGGGAGCTGTTTTTT
cdr3_aa: CASSLLEGGTGELFF

v_call: TRBV4-1
j_call: TRBJ1-2
d_call: TRBD1
clone_size: many
cdr3_nt: TGCGCCAGCAGCCAAGGTACAGGGGTTTATGGCTACACCTTC
cdr3_aa: CASSQGTGVYGYTF

v_call: TRBV7-3
j_call: TRBJ2-5
d_call: TRBD2
clone_size: .
cdr3_nt: TGTGCCAGCAGCTCCCGGGACGGACTAGACGAGACCCAGTACTTC
cdr3_aa: CASSSRDGLDETQYF

v_call: TRBV24-1
j_call: TRBJ2-7
d_call: .
clone_size: .
cdr3_nt: TGTGCCACCAGTAATTCCATAGTGAGGAGTGAGCAGTACTTC
cdr3_aa: CATSNSIVRSEQYF

v_call: TRBV12-3/TRBV12-4
j_call: TRBJ2-7
d_call: .
clone_size: many
cdr3_nt: TGTGCCAGCAGTCCGGGGCTAGCTAACTACGAGCAGTACTTC
cdr3_aa: CASSPGLANYEQYF

v_call: TRBV7-9
j_call: TRBJ2-3
d_call: TRBD2
clone_size: few
cdr3_nt: TGTGCCAGCAGCGTCAGCGGGGGGGCGCCAGATACGCAGTATTTT
cdr3_aa: CASSVSGGAPDTQYF

v_call: TRBV24-1
j_call: TRBJ2-2
d_call: .
clone_size: .
cdr3_nt: .
cdr3_aa: CATSDRGQKTPGSCFF

v_call: TRBV2
j_call: TRBJ2-5
d_call: TRBD1
clone_size: .
cdr3_nt: TGTGCCAGCCGGACAGGGGAGACCCAGTACTTC
cdr3_aa: CASRTGETQYF

v_call: TRBV9
j_call: TRBJ2-2
d_call: .
clone_size: .
cdr3_nt: TGTGCCAGCAGCGTAGCTACAGGTAGGGAGCTGTTTTTT
cdr3_aa: CASSVATGRELFF

v_call: TRBV20-1
j_call: TRBJ2-7
d_call: .
clone_size: .
cdr3_nt: TGCAGTGCTAGTTCGTCCCTACGGGGAAGCTCCTACGGGCAGTACTTC
cdr3_aa: CSASSSLRGSSYGQYF

v_call: TRBV6-1
j_call: TRBJ2-7
d_call: TRBD1
clone_size: many
cdr3_nt: TGTGCCAGCAGTGTCGCCGGGACAGGGCAAGAGCAGTACTTC
cdr3_aa: CASSVAGTGQEQYF

v_call: TRBV20-1
j_call: TRBJ2-5
d_call: .
clone_size: many
cdr3_nt: TGCAGTGCTCCAGGACGGCAAGAGACCCAGTACTTC
cdr3_aa: CSAPGRQETQYF